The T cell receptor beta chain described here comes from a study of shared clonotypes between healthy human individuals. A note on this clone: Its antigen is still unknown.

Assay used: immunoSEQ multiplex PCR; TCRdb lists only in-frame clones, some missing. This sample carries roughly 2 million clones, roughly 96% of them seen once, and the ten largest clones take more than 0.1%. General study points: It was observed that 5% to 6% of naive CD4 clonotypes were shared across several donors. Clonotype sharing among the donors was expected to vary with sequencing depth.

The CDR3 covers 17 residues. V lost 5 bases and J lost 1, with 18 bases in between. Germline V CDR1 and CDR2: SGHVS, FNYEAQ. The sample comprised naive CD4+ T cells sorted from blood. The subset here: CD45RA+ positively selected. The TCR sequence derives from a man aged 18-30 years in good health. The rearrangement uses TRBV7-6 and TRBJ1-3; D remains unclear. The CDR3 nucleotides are TGTGCCAGCAGCCAGAGGGTTCGTGAGGAGTCTGGAAACACCATATATTTT. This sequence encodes CASSQRVREESGNTIYF.